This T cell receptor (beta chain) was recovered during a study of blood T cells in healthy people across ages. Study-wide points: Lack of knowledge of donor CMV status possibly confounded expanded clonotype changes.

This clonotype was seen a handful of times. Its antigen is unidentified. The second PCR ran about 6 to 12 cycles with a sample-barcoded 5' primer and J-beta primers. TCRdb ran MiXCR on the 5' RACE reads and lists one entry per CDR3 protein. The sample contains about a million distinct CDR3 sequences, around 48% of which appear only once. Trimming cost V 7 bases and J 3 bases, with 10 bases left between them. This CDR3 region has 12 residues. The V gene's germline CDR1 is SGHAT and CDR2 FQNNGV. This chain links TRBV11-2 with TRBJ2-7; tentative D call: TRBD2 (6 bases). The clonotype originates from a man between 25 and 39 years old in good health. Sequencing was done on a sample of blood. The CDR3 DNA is TGTGCCAGCAAGCAGGGAGGCTACGAGCAGTACTTC. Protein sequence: CASKQGGYEQYF.